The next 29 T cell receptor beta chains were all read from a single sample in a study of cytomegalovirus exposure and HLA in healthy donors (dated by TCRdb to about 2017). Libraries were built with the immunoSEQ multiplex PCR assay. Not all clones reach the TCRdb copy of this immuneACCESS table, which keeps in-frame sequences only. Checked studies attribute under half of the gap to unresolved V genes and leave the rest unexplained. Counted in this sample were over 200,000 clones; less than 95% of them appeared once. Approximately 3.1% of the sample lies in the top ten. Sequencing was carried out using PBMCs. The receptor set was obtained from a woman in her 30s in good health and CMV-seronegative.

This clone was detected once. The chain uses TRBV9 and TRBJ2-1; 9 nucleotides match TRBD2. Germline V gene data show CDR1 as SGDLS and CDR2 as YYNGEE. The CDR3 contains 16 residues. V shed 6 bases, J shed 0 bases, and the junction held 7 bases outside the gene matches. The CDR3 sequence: CASNLAGQSSYNEQFF. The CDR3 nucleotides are TGTGCCAGCAACCTAGCGGGGCAGAGCTCCTACAATGAGCAGTTCTTC.

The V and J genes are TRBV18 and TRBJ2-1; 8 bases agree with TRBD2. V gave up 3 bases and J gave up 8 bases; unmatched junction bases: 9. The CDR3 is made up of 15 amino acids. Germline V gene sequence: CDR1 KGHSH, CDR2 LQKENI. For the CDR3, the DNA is TGTGCCAGCTCACCCGCCCTTGGGACTAGAGATGAGCAGTTCTTC. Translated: CASSPALGTRDEQFF.

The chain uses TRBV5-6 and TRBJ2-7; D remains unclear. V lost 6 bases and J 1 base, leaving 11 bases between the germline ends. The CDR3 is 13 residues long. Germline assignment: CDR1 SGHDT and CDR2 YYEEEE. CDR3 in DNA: TGTGCCAGCACCCCTCGTGGATCCTACGAGCAGTACTTC. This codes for CASTPRGSYEQYF.

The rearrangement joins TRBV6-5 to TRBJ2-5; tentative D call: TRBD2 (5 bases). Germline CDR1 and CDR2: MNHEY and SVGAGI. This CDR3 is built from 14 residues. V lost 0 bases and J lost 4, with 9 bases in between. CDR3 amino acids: CASSYSMGRETQYF. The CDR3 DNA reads TGTGCCAGCAGTTACTCGATGGGGAGAGAGACCCAGTACTTC.

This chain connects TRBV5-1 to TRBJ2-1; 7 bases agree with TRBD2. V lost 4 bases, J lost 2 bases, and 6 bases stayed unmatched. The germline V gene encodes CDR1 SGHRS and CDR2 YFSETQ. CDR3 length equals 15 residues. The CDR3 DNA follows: TGCGCCAGCAGCAACGGACTAGTTGCCTACAATGAGCAGTTCTTC. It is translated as CASSNGLVAYNEQFF.

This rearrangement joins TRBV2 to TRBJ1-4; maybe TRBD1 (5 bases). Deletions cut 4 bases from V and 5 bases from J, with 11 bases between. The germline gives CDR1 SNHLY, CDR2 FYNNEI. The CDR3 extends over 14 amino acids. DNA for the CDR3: TGTGCCAGCAGTGGTGGGGGTCTGAATGAAAAACTGTTTTTT. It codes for CASSGGGLNEKLFF.

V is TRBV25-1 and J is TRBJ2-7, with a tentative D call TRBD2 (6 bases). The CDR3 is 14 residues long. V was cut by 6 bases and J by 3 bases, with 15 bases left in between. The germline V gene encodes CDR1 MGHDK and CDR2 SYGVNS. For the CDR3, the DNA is TGTGCCAGCAGCGTAAGTGGGGGGTACTACGAGCAGTACTTC. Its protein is CASSVSGGYYEQYF.

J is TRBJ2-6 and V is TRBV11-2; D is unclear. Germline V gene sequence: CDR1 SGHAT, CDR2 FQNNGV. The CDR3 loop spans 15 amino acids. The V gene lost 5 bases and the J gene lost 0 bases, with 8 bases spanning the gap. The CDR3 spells CASSDWGSGANVLTF. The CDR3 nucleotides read TGTGCCAGCAGCGACTGGGGCTCTGGGGCCAACGTCCTGACTTTC.

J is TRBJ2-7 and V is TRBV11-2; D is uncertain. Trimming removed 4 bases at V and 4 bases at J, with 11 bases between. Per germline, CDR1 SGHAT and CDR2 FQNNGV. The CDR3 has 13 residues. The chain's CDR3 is CASSYTDNYEQYF. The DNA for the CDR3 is TGTGCCAGCAGCTATACTGATAATTACGAGCAGTACTTC.

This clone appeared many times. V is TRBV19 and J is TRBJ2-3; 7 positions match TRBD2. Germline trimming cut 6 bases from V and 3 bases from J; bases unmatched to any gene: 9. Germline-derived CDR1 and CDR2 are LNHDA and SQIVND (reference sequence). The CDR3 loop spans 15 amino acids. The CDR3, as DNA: TGTGCCAGTAGGCGACCCGGGACTACTACAGATACGCAGTATTTT. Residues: CASRRPGTTTDTQYF.

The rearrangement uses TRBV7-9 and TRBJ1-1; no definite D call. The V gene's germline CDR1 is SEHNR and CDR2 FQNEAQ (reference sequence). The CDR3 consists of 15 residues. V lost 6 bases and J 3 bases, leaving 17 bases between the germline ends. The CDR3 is CASRRDGDRHTEAFF. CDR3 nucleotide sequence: TGTGCCAGCAGACGCGACGGGGATCGGCACACTGAAGCTTTCTTT. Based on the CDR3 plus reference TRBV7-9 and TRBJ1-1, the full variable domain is DTGVSQNPRHKITKRGQNVTFRCDPISEHNRLYWYRQTLGQGPEFLTYFQNEAQLEKSRLLSDRFSAERPKGSFSTLEIQRTEQGDSAMYLCASRRDGDRHTEAFFGQGTRLTVV.

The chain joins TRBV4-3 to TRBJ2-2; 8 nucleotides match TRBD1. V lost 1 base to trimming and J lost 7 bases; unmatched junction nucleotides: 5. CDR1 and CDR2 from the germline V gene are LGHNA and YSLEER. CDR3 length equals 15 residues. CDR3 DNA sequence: TGCGCCAGCAGCCAAGGGACAGGGCATGTCGGGGAGCTGTTTTTT. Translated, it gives CASSQGTGHVGELFF.

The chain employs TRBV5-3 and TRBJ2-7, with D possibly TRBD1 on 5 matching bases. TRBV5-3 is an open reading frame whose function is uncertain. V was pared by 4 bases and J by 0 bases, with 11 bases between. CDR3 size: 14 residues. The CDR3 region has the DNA TGTGCCAGAAGCCCGACAGAGAGCTCCTACGAGCAGTACTTC. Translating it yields CARSPTESSYEQYF.

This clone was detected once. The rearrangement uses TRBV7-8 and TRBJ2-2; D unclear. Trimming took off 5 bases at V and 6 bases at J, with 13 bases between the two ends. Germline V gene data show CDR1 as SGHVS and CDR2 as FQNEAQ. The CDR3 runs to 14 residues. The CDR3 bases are TGTGCCAGCAGCACCGCCTTGGGTTCCGGGGAGCTGTTTTTT. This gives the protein CASSTALGSGELFF. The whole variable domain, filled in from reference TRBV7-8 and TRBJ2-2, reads GAGVSQSPRYKVAKRGQDVALRCDPISGHVSLFWYQQALGQGPEFLTYFQNEAQLDKSGLPSDRFFAERPEGSVSTLKIQRTQQEDSAVYLCASSTALGSGELFFGEGSRLTVL.

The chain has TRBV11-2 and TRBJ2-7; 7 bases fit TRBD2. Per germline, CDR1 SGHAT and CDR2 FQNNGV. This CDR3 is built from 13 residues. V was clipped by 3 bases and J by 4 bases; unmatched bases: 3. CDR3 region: CASSLTGGYEQYF. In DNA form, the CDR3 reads TGTGCCAGCAGCTTGACCGGGGGGTACGAGCAGTACTTC.

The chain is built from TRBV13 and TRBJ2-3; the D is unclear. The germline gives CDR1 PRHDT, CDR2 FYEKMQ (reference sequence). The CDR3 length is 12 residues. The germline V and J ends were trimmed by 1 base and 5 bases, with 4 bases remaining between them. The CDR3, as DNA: TGTGCCAGCAGCTTAGAACTAGATACGCAGTATTTT. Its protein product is CASSLELDTQYF. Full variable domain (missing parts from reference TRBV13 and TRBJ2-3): AAGVIQSPRHLIKEKRETATLKCYPIPRHDTVYWYQQGPGQDPQFLISFYEKMQSDKGSIPDRFSAQQFSDYHSELNMSSLELGDSALYFCASSLELDTQYFGPGTRLTVL.

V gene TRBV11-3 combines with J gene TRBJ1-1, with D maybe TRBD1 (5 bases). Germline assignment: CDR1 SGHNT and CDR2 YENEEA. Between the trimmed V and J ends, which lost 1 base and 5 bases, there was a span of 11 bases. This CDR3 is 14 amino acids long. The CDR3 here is CASSLGGVGTEAFF. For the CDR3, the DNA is TGTGCCAGCAGCTTAGGGGGCGTCGGGACTGAAGCTTTCTTT.

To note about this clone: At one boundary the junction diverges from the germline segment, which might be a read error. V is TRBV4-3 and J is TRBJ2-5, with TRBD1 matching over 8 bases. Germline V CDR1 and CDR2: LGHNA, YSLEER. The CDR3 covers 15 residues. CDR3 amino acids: CASSPGQGFQDTQYF. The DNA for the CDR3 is TGCGCCAGCAGCCCCGGACAGGGATTCCAAGATACCCAGTACTTC.

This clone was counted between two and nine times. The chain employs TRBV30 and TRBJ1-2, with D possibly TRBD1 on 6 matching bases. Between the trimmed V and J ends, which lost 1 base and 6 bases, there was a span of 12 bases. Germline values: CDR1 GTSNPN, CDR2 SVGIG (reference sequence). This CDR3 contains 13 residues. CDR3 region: CAWSGGRGDGYTF. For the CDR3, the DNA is TGTGCCTGGAGTGGGGGGCGAGGCGATGGCTACACCTTC.

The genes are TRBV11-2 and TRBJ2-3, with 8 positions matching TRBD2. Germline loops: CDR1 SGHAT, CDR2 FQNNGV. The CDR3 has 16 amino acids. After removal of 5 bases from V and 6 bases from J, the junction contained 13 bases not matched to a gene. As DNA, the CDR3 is TGTGCCAGCAGCCCTCGGGGGGGGGCGTCGGCGGATACGCAGTATTTT. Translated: CASSPRGGASADTQYF.

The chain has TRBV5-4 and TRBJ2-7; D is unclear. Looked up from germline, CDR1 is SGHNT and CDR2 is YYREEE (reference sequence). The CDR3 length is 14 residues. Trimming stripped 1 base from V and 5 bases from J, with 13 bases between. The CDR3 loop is CASSLRVVWDEQYF. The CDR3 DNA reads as TGTGCCAGCAGCTTGAGGGTGGTTTGGGACGAGCAGTACTTC.

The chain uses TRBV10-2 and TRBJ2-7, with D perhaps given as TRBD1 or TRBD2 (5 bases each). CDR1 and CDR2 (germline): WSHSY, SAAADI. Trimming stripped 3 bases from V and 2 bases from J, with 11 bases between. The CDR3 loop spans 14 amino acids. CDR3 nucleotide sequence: TGCGCCAGCAGTGATGGGGACGGTGCCTACGAGCAGTACTTC. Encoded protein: CASSDGDGAYEQYF.

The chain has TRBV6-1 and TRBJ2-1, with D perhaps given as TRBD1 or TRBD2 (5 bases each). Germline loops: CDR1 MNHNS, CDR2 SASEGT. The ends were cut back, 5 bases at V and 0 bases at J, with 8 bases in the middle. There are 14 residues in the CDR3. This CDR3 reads CASSNGGSYNEQFF. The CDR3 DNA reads TGTGCCAGCAGTAATGGGGGCTCCTACAATGAGCAGTTCTTC.

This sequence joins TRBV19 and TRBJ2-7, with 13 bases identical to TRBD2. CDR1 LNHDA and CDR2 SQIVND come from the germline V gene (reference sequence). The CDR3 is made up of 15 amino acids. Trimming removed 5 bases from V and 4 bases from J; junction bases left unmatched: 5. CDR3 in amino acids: CASSRTSGSKYEQYF. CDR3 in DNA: TGTGCCAGTAGTCGGACTAGCGGGAGTAAGTACGAGCAGTACTTC.

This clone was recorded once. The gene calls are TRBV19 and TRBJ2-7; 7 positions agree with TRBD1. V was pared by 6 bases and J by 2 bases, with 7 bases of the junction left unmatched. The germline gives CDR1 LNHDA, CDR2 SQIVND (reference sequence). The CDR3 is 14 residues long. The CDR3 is CASRKGQLPYEQYF. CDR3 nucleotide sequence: TGTGCCAGTAGAAAGGGACAGCTCCCCTACGAGCAGTACTTC.

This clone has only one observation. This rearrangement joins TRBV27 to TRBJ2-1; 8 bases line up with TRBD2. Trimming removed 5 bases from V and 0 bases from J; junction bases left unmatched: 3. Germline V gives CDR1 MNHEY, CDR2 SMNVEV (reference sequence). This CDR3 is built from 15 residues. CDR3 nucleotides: TGTGCCAGCAGTGAGCGGGAGAGCTCCTACAATGAGCAGTTCTTC. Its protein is CASSERESSYNEQFF.

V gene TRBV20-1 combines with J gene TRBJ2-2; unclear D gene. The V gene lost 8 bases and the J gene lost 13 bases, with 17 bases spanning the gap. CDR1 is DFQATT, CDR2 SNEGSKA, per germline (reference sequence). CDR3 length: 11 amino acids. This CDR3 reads CSYRIPRLLFF. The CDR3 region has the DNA TGCAGTTACCGAATCCCAAGGTTGCTGTTTTTT.

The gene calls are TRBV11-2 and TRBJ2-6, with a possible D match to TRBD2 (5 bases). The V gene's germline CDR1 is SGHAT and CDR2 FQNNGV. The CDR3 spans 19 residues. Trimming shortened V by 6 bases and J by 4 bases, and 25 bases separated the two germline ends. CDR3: CASRAYRASRRGGANVLTF. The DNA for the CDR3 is TGTGCCAGCAGAGCCTATCGGGCCTCCAGGCGCGGGGGGGCCAACGTCCTGACTTTC. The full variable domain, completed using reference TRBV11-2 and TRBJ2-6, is EAGVAQSPRYKIIEKRQSVAFWCNPISGHATLYWYQQILGQGPKLLIQFQNNGVVDDSQLPKDRFSAERLKGVDSTLKIQPAKLEDSAVYLCASRAYRASRRGGANVLTFGAGSRLTVL.

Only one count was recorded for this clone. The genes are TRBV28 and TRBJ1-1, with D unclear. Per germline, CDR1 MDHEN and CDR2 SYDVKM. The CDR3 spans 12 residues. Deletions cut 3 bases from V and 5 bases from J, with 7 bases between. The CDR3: CASSFPRTEAFF. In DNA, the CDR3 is TGTGCCAGCAGTTTTCCCAGAACTGAAGCTTTCTTT. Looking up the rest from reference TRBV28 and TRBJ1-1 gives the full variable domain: DVKVTQSSRYLVKRTGEKVFLECVQDMDHENMFWYRQDPGLGLRLIYFSYDVKMKEKGDIPEGYSVSREKKERFSLILESASTNQTSMYLCASSFPRTEAFFGQGTRLTVV.